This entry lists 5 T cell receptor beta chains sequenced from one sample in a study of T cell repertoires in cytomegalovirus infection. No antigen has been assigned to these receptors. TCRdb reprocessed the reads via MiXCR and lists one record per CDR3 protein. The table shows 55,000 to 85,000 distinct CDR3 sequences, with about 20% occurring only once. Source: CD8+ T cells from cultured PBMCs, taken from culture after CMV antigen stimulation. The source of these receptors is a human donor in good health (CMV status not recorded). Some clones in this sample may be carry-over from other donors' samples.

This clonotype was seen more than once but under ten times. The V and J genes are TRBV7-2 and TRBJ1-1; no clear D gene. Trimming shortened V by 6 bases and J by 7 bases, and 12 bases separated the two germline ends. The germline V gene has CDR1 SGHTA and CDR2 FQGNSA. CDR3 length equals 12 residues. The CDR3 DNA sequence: TGTGCCAGCAGGCGAGGAGGGATTGAAGCTTTCTTT. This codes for CASRRGGIEAFF.

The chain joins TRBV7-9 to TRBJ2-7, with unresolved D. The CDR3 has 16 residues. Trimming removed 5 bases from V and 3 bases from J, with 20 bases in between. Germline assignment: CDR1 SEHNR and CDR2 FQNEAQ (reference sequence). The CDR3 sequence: CASSLDGHRGFYEQYF. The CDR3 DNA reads TGTGCCAGCAGCCTCGACGGTCACAGAGGCTTCTACGAGCAGTACTTC.

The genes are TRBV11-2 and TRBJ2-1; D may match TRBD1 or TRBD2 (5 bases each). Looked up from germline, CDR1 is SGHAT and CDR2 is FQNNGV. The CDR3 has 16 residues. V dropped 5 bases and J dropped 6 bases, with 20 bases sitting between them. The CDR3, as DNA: TGTGCCAGCAGCCCCGAGGGGTGGGGGACCTTCAATGAGCAGTTCTTC. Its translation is CASSPEGWGTFNEQFF.

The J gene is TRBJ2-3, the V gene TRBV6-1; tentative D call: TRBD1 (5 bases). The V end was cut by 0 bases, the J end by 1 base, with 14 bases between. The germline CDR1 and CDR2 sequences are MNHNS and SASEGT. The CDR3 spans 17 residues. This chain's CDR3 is CASSEAVVARGTDTQYF. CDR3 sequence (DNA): TGTGCCAGCAGTGAAGCGGTAGTAGCCAGGGGCACAGATACGCAGTATTTT.

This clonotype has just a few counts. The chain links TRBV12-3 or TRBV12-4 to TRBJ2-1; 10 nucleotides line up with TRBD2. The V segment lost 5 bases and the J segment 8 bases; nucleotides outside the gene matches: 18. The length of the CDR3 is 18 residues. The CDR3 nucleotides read TGTGCCAGCAGTCCTCGGGGAGCGGGGGGGCCTGACGCCCATGAGCAGTTCTTC. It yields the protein CASSPRGAGGPDAHEQFF.